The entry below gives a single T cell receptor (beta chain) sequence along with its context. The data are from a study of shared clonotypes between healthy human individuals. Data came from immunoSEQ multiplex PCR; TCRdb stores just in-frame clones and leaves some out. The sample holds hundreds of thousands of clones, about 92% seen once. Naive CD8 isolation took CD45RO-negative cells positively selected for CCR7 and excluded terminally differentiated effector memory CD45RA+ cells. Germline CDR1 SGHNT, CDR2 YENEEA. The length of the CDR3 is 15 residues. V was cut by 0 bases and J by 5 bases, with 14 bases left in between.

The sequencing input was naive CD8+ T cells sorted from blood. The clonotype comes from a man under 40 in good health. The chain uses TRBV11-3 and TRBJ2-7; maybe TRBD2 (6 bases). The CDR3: CASSLEGGMTHEQYF. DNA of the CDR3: TGTGCCAGCAGCTTAGAGGGCGGGATGACCCACGAGCAGTACTTC.